These T cell receptor beta chains were read from a single sample in a study of T cell responses to AZD1222 COVID-19 vaccine. Generated by immunoSEQ multiplex PCR, the TCRdb table keeps only in-frame clones and is missing some. The repertoire includes 110,000 to 150,000 clones, approximately 90% of them detected once, and 1.5% to 2% sits in the top ten. The sequencing here drew on peripheral blood, taken on day 0 of AZD1222 vaccination. The source of these receptors is an adult in good health. The conserved cysteine and the conserved F or W are not part of the CDR3 here. Clone size is shown for a subset of rows, as once, few, many or a class of expanded clone.

v_gene,len,j_gene,abundance,CDR3aa
TRBV5-1,12,TRBJ2-1,-,ASSLGYPRAEQF
TRBV1,12,TRBJ2-5,-,TSSPTSGGETQY
TRBV6-5,12,TRBJ2-7,-,ASSTTRDSDEQY
TRBV2,11,TRBJ2-7,-,ASRGQGAYEQY
TRBV28,13,TRBJ2-5,-,ASTSGGQHQETQY
TRBV14,14,TRBJ1-2,-,ASSQAPSGVNYGYT
TRBV7-3,13,TRBJ1-3,-,ASSPLGGYGNTIY
TRBV2,10,TRBJ2-5,-,ASTGLLETQY
TRBV25-1,10,TRBJ2-5,-,ASSPGARTQY
TRBV5-1,13,TRBJ2-5,-,ASSSGLAGGWTQY
TRBV7-2,11,TRBJ1-2,-,ASSSNRGQGYT
TRBV2,12,TRBJ2-7,-,ASKLSSPADEQY
TRBV5-6,10,TRBJ1-1,-,ISGEMNTEAF
TRBV27,12,TRBJ1-1,-,ASSSPTLNTEAF
TRBV5-6,14,TRBJ2-7,-,ASSSLDRLGNYEQY
TRBV29-1,9,TRBJ1-1,once,SVGKTASAF
TRBV11-2,13,TRBJ1-2,-,ASSPYQGPRYGYT
TRBV19,16,TRBJ2-4,-,ASSSGTGALLAKNIQY
TRBV2,14,TRBJ1-3,-,ASSGTGGSSGNTIY
TRBV11-2,12,TRBJ2-3,-,ASSLGPSSDTQY
TRBV20-1,9,TRBJ2-5,-,SAKKGETQY
TRBV5-5,13,TRBJ2-3,-,ASSRDGGGTDTQY
TRBV27,10,TRBJ1-2,-,ASSFRGDGYT
TRBV6-5,13,TRBJ2-7,-,ASSSGVGQTYEQY
TRBV6-5,13,TRBJ1-1,-,ASSGQGGVNTEAF
TRBV10-3,11,TRBJ1-5,-,AISEAGFQPQH
TRBV2,11,TRBJ1-5,-,ASSAGINQPQH
TRBV5-6,12,TRBJ1-1,-,ASSLSGSGTEAF
TRBV19,10,TRBJ2-7,-,ASSPSSYEQY
TRBV23-1,14,TRBJ1-5,-,ASSRARDRGNQPQH
TRBV7-2,11,TRBJ2-3,-,ASSLAMGDTQY
TRBV28,12,TRBJ2-7,-,ASSIQGESQEQY
TRBV19,11,TRBJ2-5,-,ASIGAGGETQY
TRBV7-2,12,TRBJ1-2,-,ASSPGQGNDGYT
TRBV3-1/TRBV3-2,15,TRBJ2-1,-,ASSPKELASIYNEQF
TRBV11-3,14,TRBJ2-7,-,ASSSRGPPGSYEQY
TRBV6-5,11,TRBJ1-6,-,ASTAYVSSPLH
TRBV7-6,16,TRBJ2-3,once,ASSLVPLAGGHGDTQY